Below, 7 T cell receptor beta chains from the same sample are listed, as sequenced in a study of blood T cell repertoires in COVID-19 (dated by TCRdb to the early 2020s). The library was obtained by the immunoSEQ multiplex PCR assay. As stored in TCRdb, this immuneACCESS dataset retains in-frame rearrangements with V and J assigned. A fraction of the clones does not appear; measured against another copy, unresolved V genes explain less than half of the discrepancy, and the remainder lacks a known reason. For this sample there are about 190,000 clones; about 81% appear just once. Clones ranked in the top ten supply 10% to 15% of the sample. The sequencing sample was made of peripheral blood. The receptors originated from an elderly woman with COVID-19, enrolled during active disease.

Here the CDR3 reads CATSDQGRTNEQFF. CDR3 DNA: TGTGCCACCAGTGACCAGGGAAGGACCAATGAGCAGTTCTTC. The V gene is TRBV24-1, the J gene TRBJ2-1, with a possible D match to TRBD1 (5 bases). CDR1 and CDR2 (germline): KGHDR, SFDVKD. The CDR3 spans 14 residues. V was clipped by 4 bases and J by 6 bases, with 12 bases between them.

As concerns this clone: The junction and the germline gene differ at one end; a read error may be behind it. V is TRBV4-3 and J is TRBJ2-3; D may be TRBD2 (5 bases). The CDR3 has 15 residues. Germline CDR1 and CDR2: LGHNA and YSLEER. In nucleotides, the CDR3 is TGCGCCAGCAGCCCGACCTGGGAGAGCACCGATACGCAGTATTTT. Amino acids: CASSPTWESTDTQYF.

The rearrangement links TRBV11-1 to TRBJ2-5, with 11 bases that match TRBD2. Looked up from germline, CDR1 is SGHAT and CDR2 is FQDESV (reference sequence). The CDR3 length is 16 residues. V shed 1 base and J 5 bases; nucleotides not matched to a gene: 6. The CDR3: CASSLDLAGGPETQYF. The CDR3 nucleotides read TGTGCCAGCAGCTTAGATTTAGCGGGGGGGCCGGAGACCCAGTACTTC.

J is TRBJ2-1 and V is TRBV11-2; TRBD2 agrees at 13 bases. V was pared by 5 bases and J by 15 bases, with 10 bases of the junction left unmatched. CDR3 length: 14 amino acids. Germline CDR1 SGHAT, CDR2 FQNNGV. The CDR3: CASSPTGLAGDLFF. Written as DNA, the CDR3 is TGTGCCAGCAGCCCGACCGGACTAGCGGGAGATTTGTTCTTC. Full variable domain (remainder filled in from reference TRBV11-2 and TRBJ2-1): EAGVAQSPRYKIIEKRQSVAFWCNPISGHATLYWYQQILGQGPKLLIQFQNNGVVDDSQLPKDRFSAERLKGVDSTLKIQPAKLEDSAVYLCASSPTGLAGDLFFGPGTRLTVL.

The rearrangement joins TRBV21-1 to TRBJ1-5; the D call in the table, TRBD1, was not verified against the DNA. TRBV21-1 is termed a pseudogene. CDR3 length equals 19 residues. In DNA, the CDR3 is TGTGCCAGCAGCAGAAACCGAATCCTCCGGGACAGGGGTAATCAGCCCCAGCATTTT. This encodes CASSRNRILRDRGNQPQHF.

The chain has TRBV6-6 and TRBJ2-5, with 12 bases identical to TRBD1. V was clipped by 5 bases and J by 1 base; unmatched bases: 14. This CDR3 has 19 residues. CDR1 is MNHNY and CDR2 is SVGAGI in the germline V gene (reference sequence). The CDR3 nucleotides are TGTGCCAGCAGTCGATCGCCGGGACAGGGGGCCATGTTCCAAGAGACCCAGTACTTC. Protein: CASSRSPGQGAMFQETQYF.

The CDR3 loop reads CATSDGPQETQYF. The CDR3, as DNA: TGTGCCACCAGTGATGGGCCCCAAGAGACCCAGTACTTC. V and J are TRBV24-1 and TRBJ2-5; D call uncertain. CDR3 length: 13 residues. Deletions cut 3 bases from V and 1 base from J, with 5 bases between. Germline loops: CDR1 KGHDR, CDR2 SFDVKD.